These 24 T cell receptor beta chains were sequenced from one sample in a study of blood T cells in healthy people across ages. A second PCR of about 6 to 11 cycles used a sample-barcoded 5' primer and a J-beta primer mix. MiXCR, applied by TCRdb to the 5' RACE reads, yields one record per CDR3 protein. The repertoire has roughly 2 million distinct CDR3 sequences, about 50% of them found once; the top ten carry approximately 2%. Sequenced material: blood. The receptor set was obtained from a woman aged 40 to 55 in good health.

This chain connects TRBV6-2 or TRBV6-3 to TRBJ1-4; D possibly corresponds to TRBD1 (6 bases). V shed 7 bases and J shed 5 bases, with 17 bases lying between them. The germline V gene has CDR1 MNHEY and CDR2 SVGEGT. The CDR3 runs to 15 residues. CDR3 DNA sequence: TGTGCCAGCAAGCTTACAGGGAGGGGGAATGAAAAACTGTTTTTT. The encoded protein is CASKLTGRGNEKLFF.

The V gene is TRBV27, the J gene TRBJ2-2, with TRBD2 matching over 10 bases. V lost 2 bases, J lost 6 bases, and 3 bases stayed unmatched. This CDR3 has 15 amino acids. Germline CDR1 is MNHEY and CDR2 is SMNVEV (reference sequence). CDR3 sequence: CASSLLSGGAGELFF. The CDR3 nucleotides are TGTGCCAGCAGTTTACTGAGCGGGGGGGCCGGGGAGCTGTTTTTT.

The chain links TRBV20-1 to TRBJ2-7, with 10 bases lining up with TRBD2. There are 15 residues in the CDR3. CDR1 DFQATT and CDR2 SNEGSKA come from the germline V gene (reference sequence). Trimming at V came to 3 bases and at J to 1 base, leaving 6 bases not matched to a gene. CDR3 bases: TGCAGTGCTAGTGATTGGACTAGCGGTTCCTACGAGCAGTACTTC. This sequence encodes CSASDWTSGSYEQYF.

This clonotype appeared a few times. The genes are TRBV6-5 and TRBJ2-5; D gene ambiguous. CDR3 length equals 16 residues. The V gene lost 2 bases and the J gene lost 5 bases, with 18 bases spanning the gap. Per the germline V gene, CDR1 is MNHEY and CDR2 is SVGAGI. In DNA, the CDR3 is TGTGCCAGCAGTTACGGTGGAGCAGCAGTTTCTGAGACCCAGTACTTC. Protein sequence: CASSYGGAAVSETQYF.

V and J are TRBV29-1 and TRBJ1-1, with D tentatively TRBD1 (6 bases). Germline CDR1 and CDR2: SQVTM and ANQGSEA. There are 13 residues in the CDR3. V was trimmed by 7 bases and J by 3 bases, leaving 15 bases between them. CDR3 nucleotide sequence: TGCAGCGCTCCAGGGGACCTGGACACTGAAGCTTTCTTT. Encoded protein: CSAPGDLDTEAFF. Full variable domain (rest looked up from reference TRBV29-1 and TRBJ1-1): SAVISQKPSRDICQRGTSLTIQCQVDSQVTMMFWYRQQPGQSLTLIATANQGSEATYESGFVIDKFPISRPNLTFSTLTVSNMSPEDSSIYLCSAPGDLDTEAFFGQGTRLTVV.

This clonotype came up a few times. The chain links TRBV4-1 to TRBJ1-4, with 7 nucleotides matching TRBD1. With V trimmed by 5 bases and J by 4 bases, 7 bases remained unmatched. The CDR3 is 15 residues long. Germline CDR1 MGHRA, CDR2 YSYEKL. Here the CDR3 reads CASSARQGRNEKLFF. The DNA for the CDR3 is TGCGCCAGCAGCGCCCGACAGGGTCGTAATGAAAAACTGTTTTTT.

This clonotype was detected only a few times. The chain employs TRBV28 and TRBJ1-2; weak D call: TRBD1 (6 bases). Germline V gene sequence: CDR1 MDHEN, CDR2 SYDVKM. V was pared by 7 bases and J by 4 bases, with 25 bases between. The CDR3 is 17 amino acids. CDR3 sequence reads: CASIRVPGVHHFYGYTF. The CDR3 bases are TGTGCCAGCATTCGGGTCCCAGGGGTACATCATTTCTATGGCTACACCTTC.

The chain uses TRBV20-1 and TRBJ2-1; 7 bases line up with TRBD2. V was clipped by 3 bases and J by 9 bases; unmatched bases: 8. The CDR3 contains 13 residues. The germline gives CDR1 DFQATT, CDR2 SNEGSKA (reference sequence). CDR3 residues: CSASGGTTSEQFF. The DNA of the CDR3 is TGCAGTGCTAGCGGGGGGACTACAAGTGAGCAGTTCTTC.

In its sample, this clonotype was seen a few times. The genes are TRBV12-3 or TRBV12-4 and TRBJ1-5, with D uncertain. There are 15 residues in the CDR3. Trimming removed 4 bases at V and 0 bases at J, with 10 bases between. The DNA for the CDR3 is TGTGCCAGCAGTTATTCGCCATATAGCAATCAGCCCCAGCATTTT. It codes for CASSYSPYSNQPQHF.

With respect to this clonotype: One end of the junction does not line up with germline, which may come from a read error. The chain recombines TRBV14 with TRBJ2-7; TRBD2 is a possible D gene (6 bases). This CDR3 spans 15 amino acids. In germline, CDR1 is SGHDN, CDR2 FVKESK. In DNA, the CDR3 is TGTGCCAGCAGCCAAGAGACTGGGGACTCCTACGAGCGGTACTTC. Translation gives CASSQETGDSYERYF.

The CDR3 sequence is CASSSDRVLGNEQFF. The CDR3 region has the DNA TGCGCCAGCAGCTCAGACAGGGTTCTGGGAAATGAGCAGTTCTTC. V is TRBV4-3 and J is TRBJ2-1, with 7 bases fitting TRBD1. The CDR3 length is 15 residues. With 5 bases clipped from V and 7 bases from J, the junction kept 11 bases outside the gene matches. Germline V gives CDR1 LGHNA, CDR2 YSLEER.

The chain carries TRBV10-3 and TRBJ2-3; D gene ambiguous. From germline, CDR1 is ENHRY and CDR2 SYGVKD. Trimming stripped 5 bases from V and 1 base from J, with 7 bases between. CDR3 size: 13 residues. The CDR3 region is CAISQGRTDTQYF. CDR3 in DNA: TGTGCCATCAGTCAAGGCCGCACAGATACGCAGTATTTT.

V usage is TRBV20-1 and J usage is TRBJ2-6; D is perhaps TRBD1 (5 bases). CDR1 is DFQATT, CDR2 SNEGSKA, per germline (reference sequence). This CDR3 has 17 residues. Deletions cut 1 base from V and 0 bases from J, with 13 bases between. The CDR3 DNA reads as TGCAGTGCTAGAGTAGGCCAGGGTAGCTCTGGGGCCAACGTCCTGACTTTC. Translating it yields CSARVGQGSSGANVLTF.

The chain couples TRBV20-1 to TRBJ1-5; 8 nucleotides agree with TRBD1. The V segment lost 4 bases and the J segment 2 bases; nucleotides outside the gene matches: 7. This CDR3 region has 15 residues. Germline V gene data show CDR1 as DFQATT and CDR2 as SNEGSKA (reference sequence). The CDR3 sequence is CSATTGAEGNQPQHF. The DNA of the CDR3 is TGCAGTGCTACGACAGGGGCGGAGGGCAATCAGCCCCAGCATTTT.

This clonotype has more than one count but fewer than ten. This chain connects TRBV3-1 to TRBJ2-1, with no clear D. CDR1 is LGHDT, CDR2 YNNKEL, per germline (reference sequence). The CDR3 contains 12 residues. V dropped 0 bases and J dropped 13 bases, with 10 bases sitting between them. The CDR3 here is CASSQDRADQFF. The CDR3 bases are TGTGCCAGCAGCCAAGATCGGGCAGACCAGTTCTTC.

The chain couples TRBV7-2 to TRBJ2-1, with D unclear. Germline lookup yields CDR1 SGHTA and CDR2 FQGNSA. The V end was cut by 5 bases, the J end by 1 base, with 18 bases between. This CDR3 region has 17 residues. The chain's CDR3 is CASSPHGTLRSYNEQFF. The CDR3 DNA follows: TGTGCCAGCAGCCCCCACGGCACTCTTAGGTCCTACAATGAGCAGTTCTTC. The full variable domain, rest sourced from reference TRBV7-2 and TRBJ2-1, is GAGVSQSPSNKVTEKGKDVELRCDPISGHTALYWYRQSLGQGLEFLIYFQGNSAPDKSGLPSDRFSAERTGGSVSTLTIQRTQQEDSAVYLCASSPHGTLRSYNEQFFGPGTRLTVL.

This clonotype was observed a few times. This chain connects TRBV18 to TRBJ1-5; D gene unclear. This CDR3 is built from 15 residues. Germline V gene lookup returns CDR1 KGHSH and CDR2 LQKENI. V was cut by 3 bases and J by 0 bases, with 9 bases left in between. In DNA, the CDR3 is TGTGCCAGCTCACCTCGGGCAGATAGCAATCAGCCCCAGCATTTT. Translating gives CASSPRADSNQPQHF.

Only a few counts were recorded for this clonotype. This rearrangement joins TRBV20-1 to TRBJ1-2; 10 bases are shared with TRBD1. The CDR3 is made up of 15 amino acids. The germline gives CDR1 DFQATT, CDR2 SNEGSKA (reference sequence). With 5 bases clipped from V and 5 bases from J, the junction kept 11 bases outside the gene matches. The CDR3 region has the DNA TGCAGTGCTGGGCGGGAAGGGACAGGGGCATATGGCTACACCTTC. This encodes CSAGREGTGAYGYTF.

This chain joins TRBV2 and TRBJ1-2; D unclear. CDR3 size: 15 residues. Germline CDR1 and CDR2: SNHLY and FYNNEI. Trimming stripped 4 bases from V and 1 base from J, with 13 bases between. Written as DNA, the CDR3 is TGTGCCAGCAGTGCGTGGGAATTAAATAACTATGGCTACACCTTC. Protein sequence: CASSAWELNNYGYTF.

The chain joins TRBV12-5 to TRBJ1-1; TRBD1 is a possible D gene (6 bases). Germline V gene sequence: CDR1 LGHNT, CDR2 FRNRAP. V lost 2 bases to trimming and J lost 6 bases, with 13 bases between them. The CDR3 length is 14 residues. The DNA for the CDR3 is TGTGCTAGTGGTTTGAGAGGGGGAGACTCTGAAGCTTTCTTT. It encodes CASGLRGGDSEAFF.

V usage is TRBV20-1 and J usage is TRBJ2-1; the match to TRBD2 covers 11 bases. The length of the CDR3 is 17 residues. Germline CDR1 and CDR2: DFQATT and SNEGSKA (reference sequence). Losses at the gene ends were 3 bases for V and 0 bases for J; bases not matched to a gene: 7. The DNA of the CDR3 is TGCAGTGCTAGGTCTAGCGGGGGGCTTAGCTCCTACAATGAGCAGTTCTTC. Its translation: CSARSSGGLSSYNEQFF.

The CDR3 DNA sequence: TGTGCCAGCCGTGGACAGGCGAGCACAGATACGCAGTATTTT. This sequence encodes CASRGQASTDTQYF. The chain couples TRBV6-5 to TRBJ2-3; 7 nucleotides align to TRBD1. V gave up 8 bases and J gave up 0 bases; unmatched junction bases: 5. The CDR3 runs to 14 residues. From germline, CDR1 is MNHEY and CDR2 SVGAGI.

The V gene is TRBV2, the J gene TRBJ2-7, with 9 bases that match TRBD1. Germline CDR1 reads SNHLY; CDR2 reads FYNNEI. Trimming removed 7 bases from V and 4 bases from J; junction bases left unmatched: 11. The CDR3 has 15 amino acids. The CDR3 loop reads CASTRAGQGFYEQYF. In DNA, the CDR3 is TGTGCCAGCACCCGTGCGGGACAGGGATTTTACGAGCAGTACTTC.

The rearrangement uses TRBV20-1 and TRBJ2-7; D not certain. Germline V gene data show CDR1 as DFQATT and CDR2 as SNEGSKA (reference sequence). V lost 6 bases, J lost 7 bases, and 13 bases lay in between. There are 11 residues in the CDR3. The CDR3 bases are TGCAGTGCCCCGACTTACAATGAGCAGTACTTC. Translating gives CSAPTYNEQYF.